Listed below are T cell receptor beta chains from one sample, sequenced in a study of cytomegalovirus exposure and HLA in healthy donors. Assay used: immunoSEQ multiplex PCR; TCRdb lists only in-frame clones, some missing. This sample has some 340,000 clones, with about 85% found just once. The sequenced material came from PBMCs. The receptor source for this set is a woman aged 25-40 years in good health and CMV-seropositive. Both conserved end residues are part of each CDR3. Fields, in order: J gene, V gene, clone size, D gene, CDR3 DNA, CDR3 protein. The D gene is left open where the match is weak. Not every row has a clone size; where given, it reads once, few, many or a size class.

TRBJ2-7 TRBV6-1 few TRBD1 TGTGCCAGCGCAACCGGGACAGGACTCTACGAGCAGTACTTC CASATGTGLYEQYF
TRBJ1-1 TRBV30 once . TGTGCCTTCGACTGGGGTATAGTAGGGACTGAAGCTTTCTTT CAFDWGIVGTEAFF
TRBJ2-1 TRBV27 . . TGTGCCAGCAGTCCGCGAAAGTTCTCCTACAATGAGCAGTTCTTC CASSPRKFSYNEQFF
TRBJ2-5 TRBV30 . . TGTGCCTGGAGTGTATCCCCCACAGAGACCCAGTACTTC CAWSVSPTETQYF
TRBJ1-5 TRBV7-2 . TRBD1 TGTGCCAGCAACCCGGACGCACCAGGGGGGCCCCAGCATTTT CASNPDAPGGPQHF
TRBJ1-2 TRBV27 . . TGTGCCAGCAGTCCCCAGGGGTTCCGGCACTATGGCTACACCTTC CASSPQGFRHYGYTF
TRBJ2-7 TRBV28 . . TGTGCCAGCAGTCGGATCTACGAGCAGTACTTC CASSRIYEQYF
TRBJ2-5 TRBV27 few TRBD2 TGTGCCAGCAGTTTCGATACTAGCGGGGGACGAGAGACCCAGTACTTC CASSFDTSGGRETQYF
TRBJ1-3 TRBV4-2 once . TGTGCCAGCAGCCCAAATAACAGGTTGGAAGGAAACACCATATATTTT CASSPNNRLEGNTIYF
TRBJ2-5 TRBV29-1 . TRBD1 TGCAGTGGATCGACAGGGATCGAGACCCAGTACTTC CSGSTGIETQYF
TRBJ1-5 TRBV5-5 once . TGTGCCAGCAGCTTTGAGACCCACGGTCAGCCCCAGCATTTT CASSFETHGQPQHF